These T cell receptor beta chains were read from a single sample in a study of cytomegalovirus exposure and HLA in healthy donors. Here immunoSEQ multiplex PCR was the method, and the copy in TCRdb shows in-frame clones only, minus some. The data show 180,000 or so clones, around 75% seen once. The sample consisted of PBMCs. The receptors come from a female donor in good health and CMV-seronegative. The CDR3 runs from the conserved cysteine through the conserved F or W. Each record gives: D gene, J gene, V gene, clone size, CDR3 DNA, CDR3 protein. The D gene is left open where the match is weak. The size entry is marked missing in some rows and otherwise reads once, few, many or a size class.

d_gene: TRBD1; j_gene: TRBJ2-7; v_gene: TRBV7-8; abundance: .; CDR3nt: TGTGCCAGCAGCGCCCAGGGGGCCGACGAGCAGTACTTC; CDR3aa: CASSAQGADEQYF
d_gene: .; j_gene: TRBJ2-1; v_gene: TRBV7-9; abundance: .; CDR3nt: TGTGCCACCCGCGGCAGTTACTACAATGAGCAGTTCTTC; CDR3aa: CATRGSYYNEQFF
d_gene: TRBD2; j_gene: TRBJ2-7; v_gene: TRBV7-3; abundance: .; CDR3nt: TGTGCCAGCAGCCCGGCCGGGGGGGCTTCCTACGAGCAGTACTTC; CDR3aa: CASSPAGGASYEQYF
d_gene: .; j_gene: TRBJ2-1; v_gene: TRBV6-5; abundance: .; CDR3nt: TGTGCCAGCAGCCAGTCAGGAGGGCGAGGCAATGAGCAGTTCTTC; CDR3aa: CASSQSGGRGNEQFF
d_gene: TRBD1; j_gene: TRBJ2-7; v_gene: TRBV5-1; abundance: few; CDR3nt: TGCGCCAGCAGCTTGGTACAGGGGACAAGGTACGAGCAGTACTTC; CDR3aa: CASSLVQGTRYEQYF
d_gene: TRBD1; j_gene: TRBJ1-5; v_gene: TRBV7-9; abundance: .; CDR3nt: TGTTCCAGCAGCAGGGACAGGATTGGTCATCAGCCCCAGCATTTT; CDR3aa: CSSSRDRIGHQPQHF
d_gene: .; j_gene: TRBJ1-3; v_gene: TRBV7-9; abundance: .; CDR3nt: TGTGCCAGCAGGAAACAGGGCGGCTCTGGAAACACCATATATTTT; CDR3aa: CASRKQGGSGNTIYF
d_gene: .; j_gene: TRBJ2-1; v_gene: TRBV28; abundance: .; CDR3nt: TGTGCCAGCAGGGCTTTGGCGGCCTACAATGAGCAGTTCTTC; CDR3aa: CASRALAAYNEQFF
d_gene: .; j_gene: TRBJ2-2; v_gene: TRBV7-2; abundance: .; CDR3nt: TGTGCCAGCAGCTCCCTCCCCCGAGCTGGGGAGCTGTTTTTT; CDR3aa: CASSSLPRAGELFF
d_gene: .; j_gene: TRBJ1-5; v_gene: TRBV19; abundance: .; CDR3nt: TGTGCCAGTAGTATAGACAGGGGTACGGGTCAGCCCCAGCATTTT; CDR3aa: CASSIDRGTGQPQHF
d_gene: .; j_gene: TRBJ2-7; v_gene: TRBV7-9; abundance: .; CDR3nt: TGTGCCAGCAGCTTAGTCCAGGGTTCCTACGAGCAGTACTTC; CDR3aa: CASSLVQGSYEQYF
d_gene: TRBD2; j_gene: TRBJ2-7; v_gene: TRBV11-2; abundance: .; CDR3nt: TGTGCCAGCGGCCTAGCGGGAGGATCCTACGAGCAGTACTTC; CDR3aa: CASGLAGGSYEQYF
d_gene: .; j_gene: TRBJ2-7; v_gene: TRBV5-1; abundance: .; CDR3nt: TGCGCCAGCAGCTTACGTTCAGGATCCTACGAGCAGTACTTC; CDR3aa: CASSLRSGSYEQYF
d_gene: .; j_gene: TRBJ2-7; v_gene: TRBV27; abundance: .; CDR3nt: TGTGCCAGCAGTGGGGCCTCGTACGAGCAGTACTTC; CDR3aa: CASSGASYEQYF
d_gene: TRBD1; j_gene: TRBJ1-5; v_gene: TRBV28; abundance: .; CDR3nt: TGTGCCAGCAGTTTGGCGGGACAGGGTGTTAAGCCCCAGCATTTT; CDR3aa: CASSLAGQGVKPQHF
d_gene: TRBD1; j_gene: TRBJ1-6; v_gene: TRBV25-1; abundance: .; CDR3nt: TGTGCCAGCACACCCGGACAGGTTCCTTCACCCCTCCACTTT; CDR3aa: CASTPGQVPSPLHF
d_gene: TRBD2; j_gene: TRBJ2-7; v_gene: TRBV7-2; abundance: few; CDR3nt: TGTGCCAGCAGCTTGCGGGCTAGCGGGAGTCGGGACGAGCAGTACTTC; CDR3aa: CASSLRASGSRDEQYF
d_gene: TRBD2; j_gene: TRBJ2-2; v_gene: TRBV7-8; abundance: .; CDR3nt: TGTGCCAGCAGCTTAAAGCGGGATACGAACACCGGGGAGCTGTTTTTT; CDR3aa: CASSLKRDTNTGELFF
d_gene: .; j_gene: TRBJ1-4; v_gene: TRBV5-1; abundance: .; CDR3nt: TGCGCCAGCAGCTTGGGGGTCGGGGTCCGCTTTGGAGAAAAACTGTTTTTT; CDR3aa: CASSLGVGVRFGEKLFF
d_gene: .; j_gene: TRBJ1-2; v_gene: TRBV2; abundance: .; CDR3nt: TGTGCCAGCAGTACAGGACAGTCGATCTTCTACACCTTC; CDR3aa: CASSTGQSIFYTF
d_gene: .; j_gene: TRBJ1-2; v_gene: TRBV27; abundance: few; CDR3nt: TGTGCCAGCAGTCCCCGGGGGGGCCTTAACTATGGCTACACCTTC; CDR3aa: CASSPRGGLNYGYTF
d_gene: TRBD2; j_gene: TRBJ2-7; v_gene: TRBV18; abundance: .; CDR3nt: TGTGCCAGCTCACCACCGCTAGCGGGTAACTCCTACGAGCAGTACTTC; CDR3aa: CASSPPLAGNSYEQYF
d_gene: TRBD2; j_gene: TRBJ2-5; v_gene: TRBV5-6; abundance: .; CDR3nt: TGTGCCAGCAGCCCGGGGACTAGCGGGAGGGACTGGGAGACCCAGTACTTC; CDR3aa: CASSPGTSGRDWETQYF
d_gene: .; j_gene: TRBJ2-1; v_gene: TRBV30; abundance: .; CDR3nt: TGTGCCTGGAGTGTCAACTCGTACCTCAATGAGCAGTTCTTC; CDR3aa: CAWSVNSYLNEQFF
d_gene: .; j_gene: TRBJ1-4; v_gene: TRBV10-3; abundance: few; CDR3nt: TGTGCCATCAGTGAGTCGAAATCCCTACAGGATGAAAAACTGTTTTTT; CDR3aa: CAISESKSLQDEKLFF
d_gene: .; j_gene: TRBJ1-5; v_gene: TRBV18; abundance: .; CDR3nt: TGTGCCAGCTCGATGGCGCCGACAGGAGTCAATCAGCCCCAGCATTTT; CDR3aa: CASSMAPTGVNQPQHF
d_gene: TRBD1; j_gene: TRBJ2-5; v_gene: TRBV7-8; abundance: .; CDR3nt: TGTGCCAGCAGGAGGACAGGGGGAGGGGAGACCCAGTACTTC; CDR3aa: CASRRTGGGETQYF
d_gene: TRBD2; j_gene: TRBJ2-7; v_gene: TRBV2; abundance: .; CDR3nt: TGTGCCAGCACCAGCCCAGGGACTAGCGGTTCATTCTACGAGCAGTACTTC; CDR3aa: CASTSPGTSGSFYEQYF
d_gene: TRBD1; j_gene: TRBJ1-2; v_gene: TRBV7-9; abundance: few; CDR3nt: TGTGCCAGCAGCTTAGGGACAGGGTTTAACTATGGCTACACCTTC; CDR3aa: CASSLGTGFNYGYTF
d_gene: .; j_gene: TRBJ1-6; v_gene: TRBV25-1; abundance: .; CDR3nt: TGTGCCAGCAGTGGGGTGGGGAGCTCCTATAATTCACCCCTCCACTTT; CDR3aa: CASSGVGSSYNSPLHF
d_gene: TRBD2; j_gene: TRBJ2-5; v_gene: TRBV11-2; abundance: .; CDR3nt: TGTGCCAGCAGCTTCCCCGGCGGGAGAGGAGAGACCCAGTACTTC; CDR3aa: CASSFPGGRGETQYF
d_gene: .; j_gene: TRBJ1-3; v_gene: TRBV7-2; abundance: .; CDR3nt: TGTGCCAGCAGCTTGCAGGCCCAAGGTGGAAACACCATATATTTT; CDR3aa: CASSLQAQGGNTIYF
d_gene: .; j_gene: TRBJ2-7; v_gene: TRBV6-1; abundance: .; CDR3nt: TGTGCCAGCAGGAAACCCGGGACACCCTCCTACGAGCAGTACTTC; CDR3aa: CASRKPGTPSYEQYF
d_gene: TRBD2; j_gene: TRBJ2-1; v_gene: TRBV5-1; abundance: few; CDR3nt: TGCGCCAGCAGCTCCCGGACTAGCGGGAGGCTCGGGGGGGACAATGAGCAGTTCTTC; CDR3aa: CASSSRTSGRLGGDNEQFF
d_gene: .; j_gene: TRBJ1-4; v_gene: TRBV5-4; abundance: .; CDR3nt: TGTGCCAGCAGCTTGCTGGACAGTAATGAAAAACTGTTTTTT; CDR3aa: CASSLLDSNEKLFF
d_gene: .; j_gene: TRBJ1-2; v_gene: TRBV5-1; abundance: few; CDR3nt: TGCGCCAGCAACTTCGGGAGCCAAAACTATGGCTACACCTTC; CDR3aa: CASNFGSQNYGYTF
d_gene: TRBD2; j_gene: TRBJ2-2; v_gene: TRBV7-3; abundance: .; CDR3nt: TGTGCCAGCAGCCTTAGCGGGGGGCTCACCGGGGAGCTGTTTTTT; CDR3aa: CASSLSGGLTGELFF
d_gene: TRBD1; j_gene: TRBJ1-2; v_gene: TRBV6-5; abundance: .; CDR3nt: TGTGCCAGCAGATTAACAGGGGGCGGGTATGGCTACACCTTC; CDR3aa: CASRLTGGGYGYTF
d_gene: TRBD2; j_gene: TRBJ2-1; v_gene: TRBV7-9; abundance: .; CDR3nt: TGTTCCAGCAGCTTTAGCGGGAATGAGCAGTTCTTC; CDR3aa: CSSSFSGNEQFF
d_gene: .; j_gene: TRBJ1-1; v_gene: TRBV11-1; abundance: many; CDR3nt: TGTGCCAGCAGCCCCACAGGGCGTGCTGTGAACACTGAAGCTTTCTTT; CDR3aa: CASSPTGRAVNTEAFF
d_gene: TRBD2; j_gene: TRBJ2-5; v_gene: TRBV6-1; abundance: .; CDR3nt: TGTGCCAGCACCGAGCCGGGACTAGTGTATGCGCAGTACTTC; CDR3aa: CASTEPGLVYAQYF
d_gene: TRBD1; j_gene: TRBJ1-2; v_gene: TRBV15; abundance: .; CDR3nt: TGTGCCACCGGCCCTGCTAGGACAGGGCACTATGGCTACACCTTC; CDR3aa: CATGPARTGHYGYTF